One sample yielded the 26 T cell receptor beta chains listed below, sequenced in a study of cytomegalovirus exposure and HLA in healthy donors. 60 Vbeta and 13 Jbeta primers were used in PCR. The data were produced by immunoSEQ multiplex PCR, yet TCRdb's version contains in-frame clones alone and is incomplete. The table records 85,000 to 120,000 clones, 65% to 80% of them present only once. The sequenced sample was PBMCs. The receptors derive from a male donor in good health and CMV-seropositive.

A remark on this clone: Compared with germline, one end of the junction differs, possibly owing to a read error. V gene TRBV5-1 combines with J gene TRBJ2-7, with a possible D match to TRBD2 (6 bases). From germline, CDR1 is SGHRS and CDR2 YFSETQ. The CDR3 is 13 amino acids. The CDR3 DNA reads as TGCGCCAGCAGGGGGACTGCATCCTACGGGCAGTACTTC. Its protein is CASRGTASYGQYF.

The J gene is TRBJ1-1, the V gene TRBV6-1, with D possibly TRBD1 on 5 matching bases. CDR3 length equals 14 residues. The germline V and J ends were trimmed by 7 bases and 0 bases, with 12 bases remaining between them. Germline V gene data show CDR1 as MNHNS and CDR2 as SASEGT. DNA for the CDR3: TGTGCCAGCACCAGAGACAGATTGAACACTGAAGCTTTCTTT. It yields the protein CASTRDRLNTEAFF.

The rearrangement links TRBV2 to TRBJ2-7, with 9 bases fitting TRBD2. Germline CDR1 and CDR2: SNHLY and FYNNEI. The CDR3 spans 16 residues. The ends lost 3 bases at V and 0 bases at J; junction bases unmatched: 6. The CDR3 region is CASSESSGMSSYEQYF. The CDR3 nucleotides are TGTGCCAGCAGTGAGTCTAGCGGGATGAGCTCCTACGAGCAGTACTTC. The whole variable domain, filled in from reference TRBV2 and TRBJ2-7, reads EPEVTQTPSHQVTQMGQEVILRCVPISNHLYFYWYRQILGQKVEFLVSFYNNEISEKSEIFDDQFSVERPDGSNFTLKIRSTKLEDSAMYFCASSESSGMSSYEQYFGPGTRLTVT.

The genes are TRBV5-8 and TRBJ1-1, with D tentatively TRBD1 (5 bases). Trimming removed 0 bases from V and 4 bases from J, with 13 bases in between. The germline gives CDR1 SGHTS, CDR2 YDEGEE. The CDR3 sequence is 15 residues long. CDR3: CASSLDVGGATEAFF. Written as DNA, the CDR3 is TGTGCCAGCAGCTTGGATGTTGGTGGGGCCACTGAAGCTTTCTTT. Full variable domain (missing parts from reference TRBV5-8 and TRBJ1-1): EAGVTQSPTHLIKTRGQQATLRCSPISGHTSVYWYQQALGLGLQFLLWYDEGEERNRGNFPPRFSGRQFPNYSSELNVNALELEDSALYLCASSLDVGGATEAFFGQGTRLTVV.

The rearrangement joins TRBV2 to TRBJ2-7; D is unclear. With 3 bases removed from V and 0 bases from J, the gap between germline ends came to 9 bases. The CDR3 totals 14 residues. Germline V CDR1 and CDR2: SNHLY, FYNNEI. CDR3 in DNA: TGTGCCAGCAGTGACAGGCATATCTCCTACGAGCAGTACTTC. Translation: CASSDRHISYEQYF.

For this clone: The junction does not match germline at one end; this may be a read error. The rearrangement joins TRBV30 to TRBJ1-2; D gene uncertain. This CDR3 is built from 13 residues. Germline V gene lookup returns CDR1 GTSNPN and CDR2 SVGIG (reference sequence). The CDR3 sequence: CAWSGGLAYGYPF. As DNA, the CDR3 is TGTGCCTGGAGTGGCGGACTGGCCTATGGCTACCCCTTC.

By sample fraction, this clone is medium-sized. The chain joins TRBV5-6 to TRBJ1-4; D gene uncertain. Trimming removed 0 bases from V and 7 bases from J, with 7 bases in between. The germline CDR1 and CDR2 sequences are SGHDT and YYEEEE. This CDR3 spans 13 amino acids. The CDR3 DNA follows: TGTGCCAGCAGCTTGGCCGCAGGTGAAAAACTGTTTTTT. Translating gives CASSLAAGEKLFF. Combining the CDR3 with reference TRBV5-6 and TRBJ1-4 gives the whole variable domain DAGVTQSPTHLIKTRGQQVTLRCSPKSGHDTVSWYQQALGQGPQFIFQYYEEEERQRGNFPDRFSGHQFPNYSSELNVNALLLGDSALYLCASSLAAGEKLFFGSGTQLSVL.

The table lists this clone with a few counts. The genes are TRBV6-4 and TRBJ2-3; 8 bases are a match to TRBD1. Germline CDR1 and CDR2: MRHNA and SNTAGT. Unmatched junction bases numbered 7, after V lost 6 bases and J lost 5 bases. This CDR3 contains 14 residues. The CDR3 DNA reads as TGTGCCAGCAGCCTGGACAGGGTCCAAGATACGCAGTATTTT. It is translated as CASSLDRVQDTQYF.

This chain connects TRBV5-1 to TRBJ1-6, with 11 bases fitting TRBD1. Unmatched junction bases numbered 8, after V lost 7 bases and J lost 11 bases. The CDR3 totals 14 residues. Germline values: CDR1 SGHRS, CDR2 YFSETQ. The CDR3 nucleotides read TGCGCCAGCCGGGGACAGGGGGACCATGCACCCCTCCACTTT. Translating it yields CASRGQGDHAPLHF. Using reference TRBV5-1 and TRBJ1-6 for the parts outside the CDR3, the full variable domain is KAGVTQTPRYLIKTRGQQVTLSCSPISGHRSVSWYQQTPGQGLQFLFEYFSETQRNKGNFPGRFSGRQFSNSRSEMNVSTLELGDSALYLCASRGQGDHAPLHFGNGTRLTVT.

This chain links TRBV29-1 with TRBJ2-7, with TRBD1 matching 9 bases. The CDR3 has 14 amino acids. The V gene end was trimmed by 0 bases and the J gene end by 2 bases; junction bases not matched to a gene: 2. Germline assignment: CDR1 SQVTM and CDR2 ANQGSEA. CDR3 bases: TGCAGCGTTGAAGATCGGACAGGGGCCTACGAGCAGTACTTC. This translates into CSVEDRTGAYEQYF.

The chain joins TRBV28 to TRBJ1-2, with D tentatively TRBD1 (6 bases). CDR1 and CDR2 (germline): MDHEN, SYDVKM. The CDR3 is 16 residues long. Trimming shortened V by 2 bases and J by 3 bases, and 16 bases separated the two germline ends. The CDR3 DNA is TGTGCCAGCAGTTTAAAGTCAGGGGTCAATGACTATGGCTACACCTTC. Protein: CASSLKSGVNDYGYTF.

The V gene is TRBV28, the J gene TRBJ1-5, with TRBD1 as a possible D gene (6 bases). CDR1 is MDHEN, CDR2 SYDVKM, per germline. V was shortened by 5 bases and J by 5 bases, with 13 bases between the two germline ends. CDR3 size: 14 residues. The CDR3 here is CASSGQPWDQPQHF. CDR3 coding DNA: TGTGCCAGCAGTGGACAGCCGTGGGATCAGCCCCAGCATTTT.

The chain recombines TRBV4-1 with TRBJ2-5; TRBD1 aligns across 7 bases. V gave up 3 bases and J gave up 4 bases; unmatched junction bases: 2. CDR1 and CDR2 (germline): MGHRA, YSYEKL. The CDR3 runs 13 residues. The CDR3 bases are TGCGCCAGCAGCCAGGGGACAGTAGAGACCCAGTACTTC. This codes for CASSQGTVETQYF.

The CDR3 loop reads CASSLGGGSNQPQHF. For the CDR3, the DNA is TGTGCCAGCAGCTTAGGTGGAGGGTCAAATCAGCCCCAGCATTTT. The rearrangement links TRBV7-6 to TRBJ1-5, with unresolved D. V was cut by 1 base and J by 4 bases, with 11 bases left in between. CDR1 is SGHVS, CDR2 FNYEAQ, per germline. This CDR3 contains 15 residues.

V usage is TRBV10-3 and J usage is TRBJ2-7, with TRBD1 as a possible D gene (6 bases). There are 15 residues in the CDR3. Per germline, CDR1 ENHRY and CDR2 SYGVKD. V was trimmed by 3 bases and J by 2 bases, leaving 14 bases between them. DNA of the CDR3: TGTGCCATCAGTGACCCGGGACACGGCCCCTACGAGCAGTACTTC. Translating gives CAISDPGHGPYEQYF.

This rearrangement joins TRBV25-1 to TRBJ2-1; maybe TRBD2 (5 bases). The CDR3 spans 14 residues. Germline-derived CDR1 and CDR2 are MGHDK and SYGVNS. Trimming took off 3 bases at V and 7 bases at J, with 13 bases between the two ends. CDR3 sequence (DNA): TGTGCCAGCAGTGACCAACTAGGGCGGAATGAGCAGTTCTTC. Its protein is CASSDQLGRNEQFF.

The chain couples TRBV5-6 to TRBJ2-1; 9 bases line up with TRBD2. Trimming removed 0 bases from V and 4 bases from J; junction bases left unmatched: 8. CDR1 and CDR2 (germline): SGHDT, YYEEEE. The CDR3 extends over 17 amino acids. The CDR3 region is CASSLGGAGGYYNEQFF. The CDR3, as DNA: TGTGCCAGCAGCTTGGGGGGTGCGGGAGGGTATTACAATGAGCAGTTCTTC.

This CDR3 is CASSPQGAAGELFF. The DNA for the CDR3 is TGTGCCAGTAGTCCGCAGGGGGCGGCTGGGGAGCTGTTTTTT. V usage is TRBV19 and J usage is TRBJ2-2; 8 bases line up with TRBD1. Germline-derived CDR1 and CDR2 are LNHDA and SQIVND (reference sequence). V gave up 5 bases and J gave up 8 bases; unmatched junction bases: 7. CDR3 length: 14 amino acids.

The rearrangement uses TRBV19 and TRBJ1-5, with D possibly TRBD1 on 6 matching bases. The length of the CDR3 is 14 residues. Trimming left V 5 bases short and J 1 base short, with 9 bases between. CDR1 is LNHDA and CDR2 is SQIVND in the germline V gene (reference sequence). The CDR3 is CASSSGQSNQPQHF. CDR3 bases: TGTGCCAGTAGTTCCGGACAGAGCAATCAGCCCCAGCATTTT.

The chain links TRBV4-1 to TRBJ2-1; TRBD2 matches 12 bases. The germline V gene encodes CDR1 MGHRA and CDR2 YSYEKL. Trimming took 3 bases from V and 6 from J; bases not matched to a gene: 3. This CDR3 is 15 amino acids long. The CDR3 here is CASSQGLAGGNEQFF. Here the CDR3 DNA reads TGCGCCAGCAGCCAGGGACTAGCGGGCGGCAATGAGCAGTTCTTC.

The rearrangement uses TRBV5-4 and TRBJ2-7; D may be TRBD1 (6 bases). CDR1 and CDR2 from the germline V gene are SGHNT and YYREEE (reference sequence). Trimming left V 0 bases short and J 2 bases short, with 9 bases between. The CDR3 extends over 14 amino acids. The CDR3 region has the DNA TGTGCCAGCAGCTTGGCGGACAGTACCTACGAGCAGTACTTC. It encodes CASSLADSTYEQYF.

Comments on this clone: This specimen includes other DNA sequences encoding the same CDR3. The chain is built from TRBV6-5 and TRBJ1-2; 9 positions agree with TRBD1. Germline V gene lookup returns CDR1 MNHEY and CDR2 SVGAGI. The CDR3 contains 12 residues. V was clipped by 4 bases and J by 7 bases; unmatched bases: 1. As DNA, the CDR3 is TGTGCCAGCAGTTCGACAGGGGGTGGCTACACCTTC. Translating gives CASSSTGGGYTF.

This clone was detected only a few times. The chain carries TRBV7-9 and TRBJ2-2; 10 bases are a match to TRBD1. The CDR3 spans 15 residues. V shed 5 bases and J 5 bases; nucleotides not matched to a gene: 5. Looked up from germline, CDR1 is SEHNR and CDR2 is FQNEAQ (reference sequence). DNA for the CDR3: TGTGCCAGCAGCGAACCGGGACAGGGGACCGGGGAGCTGTTTTTT. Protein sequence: CASSEPGQGTGELFF. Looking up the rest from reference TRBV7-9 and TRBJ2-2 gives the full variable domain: DTGVSQNPRHKITKRGQNVTFRCDPISEHNRLYWYRQTLGQGPEFLTYFQNEAQLEKSRLLSDRFSAERPKGSFSTLEIQRTEQGDSAMYLCASSEPGQGTGELFFGEGSRLTVL.

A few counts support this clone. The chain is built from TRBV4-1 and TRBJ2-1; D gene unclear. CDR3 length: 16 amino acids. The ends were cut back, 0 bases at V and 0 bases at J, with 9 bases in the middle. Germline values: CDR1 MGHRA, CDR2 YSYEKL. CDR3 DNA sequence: TGCGCCAGCAGCCAAGATCCTGCCAGCTCCTACAATGAGCAGTTCTTC. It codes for CASSQDPASSYNEQFF.

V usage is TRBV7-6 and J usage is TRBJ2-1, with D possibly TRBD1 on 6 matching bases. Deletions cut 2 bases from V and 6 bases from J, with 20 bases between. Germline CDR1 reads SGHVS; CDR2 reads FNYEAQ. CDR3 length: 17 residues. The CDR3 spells CASSLLAMGTPGNEQFF. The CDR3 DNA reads TGTGCCAGCAGCTTATTAGCGATGGGGACACCGGGCAATGAGCAGTTCTTC. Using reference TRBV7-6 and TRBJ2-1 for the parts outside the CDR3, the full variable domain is GAGVSQSPRYKVTKRGQDVALRCDPISGHVSLYWYRQALGQGPEFLTYFNYEAQQDKSGLPNDRFSAERPEGSISTLTIQRTEQRDSAMYRCASSLLAMGTPGNEQFFGPGTRLTVL.

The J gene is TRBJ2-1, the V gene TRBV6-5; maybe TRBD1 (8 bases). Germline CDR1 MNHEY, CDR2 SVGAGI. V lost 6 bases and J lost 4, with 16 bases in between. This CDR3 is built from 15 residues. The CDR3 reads CASRPQGGEYNEQFF. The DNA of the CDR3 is TGTGCCAGCAGGCCACAGGGGGGGGAATACAATGAGCAGTTCTTC.